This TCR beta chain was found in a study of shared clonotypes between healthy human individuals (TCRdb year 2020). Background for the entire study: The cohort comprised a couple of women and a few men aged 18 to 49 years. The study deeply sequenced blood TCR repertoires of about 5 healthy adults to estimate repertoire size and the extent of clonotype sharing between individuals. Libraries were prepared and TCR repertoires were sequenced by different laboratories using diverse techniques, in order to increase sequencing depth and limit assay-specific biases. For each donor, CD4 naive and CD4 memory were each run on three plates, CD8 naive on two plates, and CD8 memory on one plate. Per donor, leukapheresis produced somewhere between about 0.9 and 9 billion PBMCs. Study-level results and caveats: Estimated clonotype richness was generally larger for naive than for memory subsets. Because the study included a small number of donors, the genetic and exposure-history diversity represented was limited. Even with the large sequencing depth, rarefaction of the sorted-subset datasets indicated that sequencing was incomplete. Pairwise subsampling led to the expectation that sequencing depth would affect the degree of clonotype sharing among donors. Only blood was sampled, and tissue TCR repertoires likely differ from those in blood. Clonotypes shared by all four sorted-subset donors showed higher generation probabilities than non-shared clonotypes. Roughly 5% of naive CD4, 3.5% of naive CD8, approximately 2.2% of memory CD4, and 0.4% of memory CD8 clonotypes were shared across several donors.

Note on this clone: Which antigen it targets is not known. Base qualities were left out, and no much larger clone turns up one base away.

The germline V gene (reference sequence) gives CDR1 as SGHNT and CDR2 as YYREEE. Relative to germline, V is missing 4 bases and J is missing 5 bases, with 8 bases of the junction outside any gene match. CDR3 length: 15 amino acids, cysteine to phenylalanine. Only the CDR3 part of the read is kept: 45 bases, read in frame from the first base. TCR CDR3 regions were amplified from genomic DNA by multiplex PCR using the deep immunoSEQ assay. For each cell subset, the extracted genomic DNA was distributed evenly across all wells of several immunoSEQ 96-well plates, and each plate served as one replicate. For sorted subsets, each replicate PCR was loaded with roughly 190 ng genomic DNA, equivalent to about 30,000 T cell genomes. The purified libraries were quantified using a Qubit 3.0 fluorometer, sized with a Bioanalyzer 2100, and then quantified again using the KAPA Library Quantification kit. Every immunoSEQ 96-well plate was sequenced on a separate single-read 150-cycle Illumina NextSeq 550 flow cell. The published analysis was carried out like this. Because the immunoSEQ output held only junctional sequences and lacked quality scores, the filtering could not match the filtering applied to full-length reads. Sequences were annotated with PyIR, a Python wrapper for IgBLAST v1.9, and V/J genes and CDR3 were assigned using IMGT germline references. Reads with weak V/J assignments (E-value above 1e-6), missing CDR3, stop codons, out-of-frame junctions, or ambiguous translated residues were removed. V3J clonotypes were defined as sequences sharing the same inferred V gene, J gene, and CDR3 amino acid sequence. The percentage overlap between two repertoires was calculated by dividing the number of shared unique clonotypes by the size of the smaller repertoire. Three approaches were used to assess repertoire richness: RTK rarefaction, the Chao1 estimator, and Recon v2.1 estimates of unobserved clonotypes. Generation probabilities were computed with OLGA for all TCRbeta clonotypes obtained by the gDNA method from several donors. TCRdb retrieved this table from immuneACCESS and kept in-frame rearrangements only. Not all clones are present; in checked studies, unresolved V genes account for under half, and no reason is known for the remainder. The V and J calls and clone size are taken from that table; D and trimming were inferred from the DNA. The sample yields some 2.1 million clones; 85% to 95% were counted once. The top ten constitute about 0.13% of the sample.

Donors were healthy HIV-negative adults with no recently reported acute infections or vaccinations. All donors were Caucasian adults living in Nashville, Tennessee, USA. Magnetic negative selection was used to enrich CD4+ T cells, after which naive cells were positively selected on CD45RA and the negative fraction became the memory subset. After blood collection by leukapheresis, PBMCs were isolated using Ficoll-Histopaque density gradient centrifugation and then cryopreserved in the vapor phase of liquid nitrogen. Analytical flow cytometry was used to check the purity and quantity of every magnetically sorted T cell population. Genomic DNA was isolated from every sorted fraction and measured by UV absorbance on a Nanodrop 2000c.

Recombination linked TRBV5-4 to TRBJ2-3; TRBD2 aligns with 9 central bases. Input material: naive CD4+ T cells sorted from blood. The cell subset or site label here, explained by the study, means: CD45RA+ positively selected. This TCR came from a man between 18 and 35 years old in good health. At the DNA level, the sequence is TGTGCCAGCAGCCTAGGACTAGCGCAGGAAGATACGCAGTATTTT. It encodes CASSLGLAQEDTQYF.